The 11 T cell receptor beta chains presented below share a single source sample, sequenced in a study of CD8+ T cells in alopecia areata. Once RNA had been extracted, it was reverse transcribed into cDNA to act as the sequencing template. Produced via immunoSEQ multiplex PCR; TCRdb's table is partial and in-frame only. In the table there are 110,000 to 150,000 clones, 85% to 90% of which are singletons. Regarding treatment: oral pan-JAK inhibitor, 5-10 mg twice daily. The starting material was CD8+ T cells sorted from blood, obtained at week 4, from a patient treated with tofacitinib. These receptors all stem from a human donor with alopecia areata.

The CDR3 DNA reads TGCGCCAGCAGCTTTGACAGGACTGGGGCCAACGTCCTGACTTTC. This sequence encodes CASSFDRTGANVLTF. The chain joins TRBV5-1 to TRBJ2-6; TRBD1 might be the D (6 bases). The CDR3 length is 15 residues. Germline CDR1 is SGHRS and CDR2 is YFSETQ. V lost 2 bases and J lost 2, with 8 bases in between.

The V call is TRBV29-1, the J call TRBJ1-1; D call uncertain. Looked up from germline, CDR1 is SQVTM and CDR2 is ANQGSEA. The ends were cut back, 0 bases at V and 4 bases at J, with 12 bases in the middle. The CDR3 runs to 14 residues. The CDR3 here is CSVEDEWTGTEAFF. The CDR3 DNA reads TGCAGCGTTGAAGATGAATGGACCGGCACTGAAGCTTTCTTT.

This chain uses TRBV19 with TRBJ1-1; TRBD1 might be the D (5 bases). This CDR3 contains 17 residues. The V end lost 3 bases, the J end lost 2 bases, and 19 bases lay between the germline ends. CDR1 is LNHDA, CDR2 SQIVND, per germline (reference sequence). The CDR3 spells CASSIGYRDLKNTEAFF. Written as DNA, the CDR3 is TGTGCCAGTAGTATTGGTTATCGGGACCTGAAAAACACTGAAGCTTTCTTT.

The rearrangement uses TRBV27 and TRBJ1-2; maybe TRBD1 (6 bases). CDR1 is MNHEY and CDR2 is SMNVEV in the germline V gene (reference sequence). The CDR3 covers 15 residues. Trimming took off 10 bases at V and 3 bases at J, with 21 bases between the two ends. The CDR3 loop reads CANAIIRDMDYGYTF. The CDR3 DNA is TGTGCCAACGCTATAATCCGGGACATGGACTATGGCTACACCTTC.

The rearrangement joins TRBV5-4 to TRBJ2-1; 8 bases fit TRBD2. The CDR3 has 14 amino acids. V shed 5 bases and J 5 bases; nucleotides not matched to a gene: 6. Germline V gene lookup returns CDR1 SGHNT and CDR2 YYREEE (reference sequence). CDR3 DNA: TGTGCCAGCAGTCCGCGGGGGGTCGACAATGAGCAGTTCTTC. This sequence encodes CASSPRGVDNEQFF. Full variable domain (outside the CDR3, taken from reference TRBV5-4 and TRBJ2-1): ETGVTQSPTHLIKTRGQQVTLRCSSQSGHNTVSWYQQALGQGPQFIFQYYREEENGRGNFPPRFSGLQFPNYSSELNVNALELDDSALYLCASSPRGVDNEQFFGPGTRLTVL.

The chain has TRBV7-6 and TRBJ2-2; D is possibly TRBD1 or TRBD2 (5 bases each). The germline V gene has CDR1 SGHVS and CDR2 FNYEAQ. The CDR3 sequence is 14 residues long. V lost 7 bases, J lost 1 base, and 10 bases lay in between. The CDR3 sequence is CASTLGVNTGELFF. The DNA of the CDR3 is TGTGCCAGCACCTTGGGGGTGAACACCGGGGAGCTGTTTTTT.

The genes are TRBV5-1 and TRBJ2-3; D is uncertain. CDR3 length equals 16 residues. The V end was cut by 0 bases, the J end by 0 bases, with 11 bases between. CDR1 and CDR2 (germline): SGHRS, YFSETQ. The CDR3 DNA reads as TGCGCCAGCAGCTTGGCCTTGGCAGATAGCACAGATACGCAGTATTTT. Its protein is CASSLALADSTDTQYF.

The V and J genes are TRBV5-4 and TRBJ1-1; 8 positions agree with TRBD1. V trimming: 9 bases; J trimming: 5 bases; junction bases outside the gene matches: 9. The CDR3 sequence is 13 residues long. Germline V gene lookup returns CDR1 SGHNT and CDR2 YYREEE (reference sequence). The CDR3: CATQGAFRTEAFF. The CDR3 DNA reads TGTGCCACCCAGGGGGCGTTTCGGACTGAAGCTTTCTTT.

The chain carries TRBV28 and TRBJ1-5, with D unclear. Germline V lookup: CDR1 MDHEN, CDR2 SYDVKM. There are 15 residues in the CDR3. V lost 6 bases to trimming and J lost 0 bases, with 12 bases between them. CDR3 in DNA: TGTGCCAGCAGCCGTACTTTGTATAGCAATCAGCCCCAGCATTTT. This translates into CASSRTLYSNQPQHF.

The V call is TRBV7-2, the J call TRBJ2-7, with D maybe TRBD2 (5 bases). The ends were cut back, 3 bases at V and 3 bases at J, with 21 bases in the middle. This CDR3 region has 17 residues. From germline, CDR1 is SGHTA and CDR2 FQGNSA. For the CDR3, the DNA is TGTGCCAGCAGCTTTGAAATTGGACTGGGTGTTTTCTACGAGCAGTACTTC. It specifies CASSFEIGLGVFYEQYF.

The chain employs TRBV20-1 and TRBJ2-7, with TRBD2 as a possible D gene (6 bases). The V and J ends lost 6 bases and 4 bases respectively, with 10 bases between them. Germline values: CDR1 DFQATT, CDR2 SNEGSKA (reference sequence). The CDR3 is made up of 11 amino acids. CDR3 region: CSASGGYEQYF. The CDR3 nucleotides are TGCAGTGCCTCTGGAGGGTACGAGCAGTACTTC.